The 20 T cell receptor beta chains presented below share a single source sample, sequenced in a study of beta chain features in type 1 diabetes. Findings and caveats of the study: Moderate but significant shortening of TCRB CDR3s was recorded in all four CD4+ subsets from Type 1 diabetes patients.

Every isolated RNA sample was fully reverse transcribed, so sequencing captured expressed TCRB transcripts. Sequencing used immunoSEQ multiplex PCR; TCRdb keeps in-frame clones, though not all of them. This sample has more than 250,000 clones, with approximately 16% found just once. For these TCRs, the target antigens are not known. Specimen: naive CD4+ T cells from blood. The source of these receptors is a man aged 18 to 29 with type 1 diabetes.

V is TRBV6-5 and J is TRBJ2-3; TRBD1 is a possible D gene (5 bases). In germline, CDR1 is MNHEY, CDR2 SVGAGI. Trimming shortened V by 4 bases and J by 3 bases, and 11 bases separated the two germline ends. CDR3 length equals 14 residues. The CDR3 reads CASSLRGRTDTQYF. As DNA, the CDR3 is TGTGCCAGCAGTTTAAGGGGAAGGACAGATACGCAGTATTTT.

This clone has more than one count but fewer than ten. The chain has TRBV28 and TRBJ2-7, with D possibly TRBD2 on 6 matching bases. This CDR3 has 14 residues. V lost 4 bases, J lost 5 bases, and 15 bases lay in between. The germline V gene encodes CDR1 MDHEN and CDR2 SYDVKM. Here the CDR3 reads CASSSPGGVNEQYF. The CDR3 DNA sequence: TGTGCCAGCAGTTCCCCCGGGGGAGTCAACGAGCAGTACTTC.

About this clone: The sample contains more than one DNA sequence encoding this CDR3. The V call is TRBV27, the J call TRBJ2-7, with unresolved D. Trimming removed 4 bases at V and 0 bases at J, with 4 bases between. CDR3 length equals 12 residues. Germline loops: CDR1 MNHEY, CDR2 SMNVEV (reference sequence). The CDR3 bases are TGTGCCAGCAGTTCGTCCTCCTACGAGCAGTACTTC. Protein product: CASSSSSYEQYF.

This clone was seen more than once but under ten times. The gene calls are TRBV18 and TRBJ1-2; the match to TRBD1 covers 8 bases. Germline V CDR1 and CDR2: KGHSH, LQKENI. Losses at the gene ends were 6 bases for V and 7 bases for J; bases not matched to a gene: 7. The CDR3 spans 13 residues. CDR3 amino acids: CASSPDRERGYTF. The CDR3 region has the DNA TGTGCCAGCTCCCCGGACAGGGAACGTGGCTACACCTTC.

The chain combines TRBV7-8 with TRBJ2-7; 9 bases align to TRBD2. The CDR3 spans 14 residues. Germline V gives CDR1 SGHVS, CDR2 FQNEAQ. The ends lost 7 bases at V and 4 bases at J; junction bases unmatched: 8. The CDR3 protein is CASNRLAEEYEQYF. CDR3 bases: TGTGCCAGCAACAGACTAGCGGAAGAGTACGAGCAGTACTTC.

This clone turned up a few times. The chain joins TRBV11-2 to TRBJ2-2; 9 nucleotides agree with TRBD1. The CDR3 is made up of 16 amino acids. V trimming: 4 bases; J trimming: 4 bases; junction bases outside the gene matches: 7. Germline-derived CDR1 and CDR2 are SGHAT and FQNNGV. Here the CDR3 reads CASSYHRGRFTGELFF. The CDR3 bases are TGTGCCAGCAGCTATCACAGGGGGCGTTTCACCGGGGAGCTGTTTTTT.

This chain connects TRBV4-3 to TRBJ1-5; D call uncertain. V was shortened by 4 bases and J by 5 bases, with 18 bases between the two germline ends. Germline CDR1 is LGHNA and CDR2 is YSLEER. This CDR3 spans 16 amino acids. CDR3 coding DNA: TGCGCCAGCAGCCTCGTGTGGAGGACGGCTTATCAGCCCCAGCATTTT. It codes for CASSLVWRTAYQPQHF.

The chain carries TRBV28 and TRBJ2-3; no clear D. The germline V gene encodes CDR1 MDHEN and CDR2 SYDVKM. With 7 bases removed from V and 2 bases from J, the gap between germline ends came to 16 bases. This CDR3 has 15 amino acids. The CDR3 loop reads CASTPPRKHTDTQYF. CDR3 in DNA: TGTGCCAGCACCCCCCCGCGGAAGCACACAGATACGCAGTATTTT.

This clone was detected a few times. V and J are TRBV5-4 and TRBJ2-3, with 10 bases identical to TRBD1. The germline CDR1 and CDR2 sequences are SGHNT and YYREEE (reference sequence). Trimming removed 4 bases from V and 2 bases from J; junction bases left unmatched: 7. There are 16 residues in the CDR3. Written as DNA, the CDR3 is TGTGCCAGCAGCGGAGCGGGACAGGGGCCCACAGATACGCAGTATTTT. Encoded protein: CASSGAGQGPTDTQYF. Based on the CDR3 plus reference TRBV5-4 and TRBJ2-3, the full variable domain is ETGVTQSPTHLIKTRGQQVTLRCSSQSGHNTVSWYQQALGQGPQFIFQYYREEENGRGNFPPRFSGLQFPNYSSELNVNALELDDSALYLCASSGAGQGPTDTQYFGPGTRLTVL.

There are a few counts of this clone. The chain joins TRBV30 to TRBJ2-2, with D hard to call. Trimming removed 4 bases at V and 4 bases at J, with 4 bases between. Germline V lookup: CDR1 GTSNPN, CDR2 SVGIG (reference sequence). This CDR3 has 11 residues. CDR3 residues: CAWTLTGELFF. For the CDR3, the DNA is TGTGCCTGGACACTCACCGGGGAGCTGTTTTTT.

This clone was seen only a few times. The chain recombines TRBV5-4 with TRBJ2-3; 8 positions match TRBD2. The CDR3 is made up of 16 amino acids. V trimming: 0 bases; J trimming: 4 bases; junction bases outside the gene matches: 7. Per germline, CDR1 SGHNT and CDR2 YYREEE (reference sequence). Here the CDR3 reads CASSLGWREDADTQYF. CDR3 DNA sequence: TGTGCCAGCAGCTTGGGATGGCGGGAGGATGCAGATACGCAGTATTTT.

This clone was seen a handful of times. Other DNA variants within this sample encode the same CDR3. The gene calls are TRBV30 and TRBJ2-7; D call uncertain. Trimming stripped 3 bases from V and 0 bases from J, with 3 bases between. The CDR3 has 11 amino acids. Germline V gene lookup returns CDR1 GTSNPN and CDR2 SVGIG (reference sequence). The CDR3 sequence: CAWSLSYEQYF. In nucleotides, the CDR3 is TGTGCCTGGAGCCTCTCCTACGAGCAGTACTTC.

This clone was seen a handful of times. The chain combines TRBV28 with TRBJ2-7, with 7 bases matching TRBD1. V lost 4 bases to trimming and J lost 2 bases; unmatched junction nucleotides: 2. Germline V gene data show CDR1 as MDHEN and CDR2 as SYDVKM. The CDR3 is made up of 13 amino acids. CDR3 sequence reads: CASSWQGAYEQYF. CDR3 nucleotides: TGTGCCAGCAGTTGGCAGGGGGCCTACGAGCAGTACTTC.

This clone was seen more than once but under ten times. The chain has TRBV30 and TRBJ2-7; TRBD2 matches 9 bases. V was pared by 2 bases and J by 2 bases, with 7 bases of the junction left unmatched. The germline CDR1 and CDR2 sequences are GTSNPN and SVGIG (reference sequence). This CDR3 contains 15 residues. In DNA, the CDR3 is TGTGCCTGGAGTATGATCGGACTAGCGACCTACGAGCAGTACTTC. It encodes CAWSMIGLATYEQYF.

This clone was detected a few times. The J gene is TRBJ2-1, the V gene TRBV7-9; 9 bases are shared with TRBD1. Per the germline V gene, CDR1 is SEHNR and CDR2 is FQNEAQ (reference sequence). With V trimmed by 0 bases and J by 7 bases, 4 bases remained unmatched. The CDR3 has 15 amino acids. CDR3 sequence (DNA): TGTGCCAGCAGCTTAGCAGGACAGGGGCGGAATGAGCAGTTCTTC. As protein: CASSLAGQGRNEQFF.

The V and J genes are TRBV28 and TRBJ2-5; weak D call: TRBD2 (7 bases). This CDR3 has 15 amino acids. Germline assignment: CDR1 MDHEN and CDR2 SYDVKM. Trimming removed 2 bases at V and 4 bases at J, with 14 bases between. The CDR3 DNA sequence: TGTGCCAGCAGTTTAGGGGGGGCGGGGAGAGAGACCCAGTACTTC. Its protein is CASSLGGAGRETQYF.

This clone was detected only a few times. This sequence joins TRBV27 and TRBJ2-5, with 9 nucleotides matching TRBD1. V gave up 6 bases and J gave up 6 bases; unmatched junction bases: 5. This CDR3 contains 13 residues. Germline V CDR1 and CDR2: MNHEY, SMNVEV (reference sequence). As DNA, the CDR3 is TGTGCCAGCAGCCCACAGGGGGCGAAGACCCAGTACTTC. Its translation: CASSPQGAKTQYF.

This clone has more than one count but fewer than ten. The V call is TRBV28, the J call TRBJ2-3, with 8 positions matching TRBD1. Germline CDR1 and CDR2: MDHEN and SYDVKM. CDR3 size: 14 residues. V was pared by 9 bases and J by 4 bases, with 9 bases of the junction left unmatched. CDR3: CASQTGVGSDTQYF. CDR3 bases: TGTGCCAGTCAGACAGGGGTAGGTTCAGATACGCAGTATTTT.

The chain recombines TRBV30 with TRBJ1-1, with TRBD1 identical over 7 bases. Trimming cost V 4 bases and J 1 base; bases outside gene matches: 6. This CDR3 is 14 amino acids long. CDR1 is GTSNPN, CDR2 SVGIG, per germline (reference sequence). CDR3 protein: CAWTSGQPNTEAFF. The CDR3 DNA sequence: TGTGCCTGGACCTCGGGACAGCCGAACACTGAAGCTTTCTTT. The variable domain in full, completed from reference TRBV30 and TRBJ1-1, reads SQTIHQWPATLVQPVGSPLSLECTVEGTSNPNLYWYRQAAGRGLQLLFYSVGIGQISSEVPQNLSASRPQDRQFILSSKKLLLSDSGFYLCAWTSGQPNTEAFFGQGTRLTVV.

This chain uses TRBV4-1 with TRBJ2-3; TRBD2 agrees at 12 bases. The germline V gene has CDR1 MGHRA and CDR2 YSYEKL. This CDR3 is built from 17 residues. The V and J ends lost 5 bases and 0 bases, in that order; junction bases with no gene match: 6. The CDR3 nucleotides are TGCGCCAGCAGCTACCGACTAGCGGGGGCGAGCACAGATACGCAGTATTTT. This codes for CASSYRLAGASTDTQYF.